This T cell receptor (beta chain) was obtained from a study of T cell changes during pregnancy in multiple sclerosis. CDR1 SGHVS and CDR2 FQNEAQ come from the germline V gene. This CDR3 has 17 residues. With V trimmed by 2 bases and J by 5 bases, 14 bases remained unmatched. TCRdb's table, derived via immunoSEQ multiplex PCR, lists solely in-frame clones and lacks some. This table has fewer than 95,000 clones, approximately 95% appearing once. The input for sequencing was peripheral blood, taken in the first trimester of pregnancy. This TCR derives from a female donor with multiple sclerosis, enrolled in a pregnancy study. The chain carries TRBV7-8 and TRBJ1-2, with 7 bases fitting TRBD1. The CDR3 sequence: CASSLRRRGRGAYGYTF. DNA for the CDR3: TGTGCCAGCAGCTTAAGGCGCCGTGGCAGGGGGGCGTATGGCTACACCTTC.